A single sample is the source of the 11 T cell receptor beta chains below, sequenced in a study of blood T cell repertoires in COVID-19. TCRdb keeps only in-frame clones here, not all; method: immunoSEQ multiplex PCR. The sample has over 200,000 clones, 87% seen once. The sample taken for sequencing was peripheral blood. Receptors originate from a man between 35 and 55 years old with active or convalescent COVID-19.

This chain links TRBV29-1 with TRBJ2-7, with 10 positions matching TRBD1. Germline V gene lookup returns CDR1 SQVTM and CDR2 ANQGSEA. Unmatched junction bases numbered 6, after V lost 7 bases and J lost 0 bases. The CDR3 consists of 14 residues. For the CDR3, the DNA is TGCAGCGCACTGACAGGGGGCCTCTCCTACGAGCAGTACTTC. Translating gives CSALTGGLSYEQYF.

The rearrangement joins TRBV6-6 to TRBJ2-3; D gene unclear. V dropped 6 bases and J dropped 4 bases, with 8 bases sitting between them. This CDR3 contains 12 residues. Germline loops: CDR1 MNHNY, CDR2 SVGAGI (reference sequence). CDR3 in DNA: TGTGCCAGCAGCCCCTCAGCAGATACGCAGTATTTT. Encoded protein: CASSPSADTQYF.

CDR3 sequence (DNA): TGTGCCAGCAGCTCTCCGGGACTAGCGGCCTCTGAGCAGTTCTTC. It yields the protein CASSSPGLAASEQFF. The genes are TRBV11-2 and TRBJ2-1; 11 positions agree with TRBD2. The J segment lost 9 bases and the V segment lost 4 bases, leaving 8 bases of the junction unmatched. Looked up from germline, CDR1 is SGHAT and CDR2 is FQNNGV. The CDR3 contains 15 residues.

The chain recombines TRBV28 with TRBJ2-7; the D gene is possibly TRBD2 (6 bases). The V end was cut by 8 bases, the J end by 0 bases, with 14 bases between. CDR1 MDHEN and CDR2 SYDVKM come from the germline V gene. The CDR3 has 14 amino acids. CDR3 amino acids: CASSRTRGSYEQYF. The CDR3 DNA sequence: TGTGCCAGCTCACGGACGCGGGGCTCCTACGAGCAGTACTTC.

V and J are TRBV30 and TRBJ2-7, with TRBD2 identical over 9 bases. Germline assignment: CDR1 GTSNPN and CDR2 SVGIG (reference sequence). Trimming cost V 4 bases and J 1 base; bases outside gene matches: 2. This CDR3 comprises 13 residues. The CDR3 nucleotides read TGTGCCTGGAAGCGGGGGGTTTCCTACGAGCAGTACTTC. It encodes CAWKRGVSYEQYF. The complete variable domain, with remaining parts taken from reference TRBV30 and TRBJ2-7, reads SQTIHQWPATLVQPVGSPLSLECTVEGTSNPNLYWYRQAAGRGLQLLFYSVGIGQISSEVPQNLSASRPQDRQFILSSKKLLLSDSGFYLCAWKRGVSYEQYFGPGTRLTVT.

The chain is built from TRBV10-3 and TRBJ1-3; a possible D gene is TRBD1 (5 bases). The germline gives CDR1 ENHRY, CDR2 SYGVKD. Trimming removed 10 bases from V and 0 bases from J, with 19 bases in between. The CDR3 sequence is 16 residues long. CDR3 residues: CATGKGVLSSGNTIYF. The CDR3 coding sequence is TGTGCCACAGGAAAAGGGGTTCTATCCTCTGGAAACACCATATATTTT.

The CDR3 loop reads CASSPRETHRELFF. The DNA for the CDR3 is TGTGCCAGCTCACCCCGGGAAACCCACCGGGAGCTGTTTTTT. The chain combines TRBV18 with TRBJ2-2; TRBD2 might be the D (5 bases). The germline gives CDR1 KGHSH, CDR2 LQKENI. The CDR3 totals 14 residues. Trimming took off 3 bases at V and 9 bases at J, with 14 bases between the two ends.

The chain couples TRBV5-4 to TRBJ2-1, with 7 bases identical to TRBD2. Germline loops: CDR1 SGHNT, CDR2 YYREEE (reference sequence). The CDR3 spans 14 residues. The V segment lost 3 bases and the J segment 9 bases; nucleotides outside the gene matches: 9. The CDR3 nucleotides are TGTGCCAGCAGCTCCCATAGCGGGCGGGGTGAGCAGTTCTTC. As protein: CASSSHSGRGEQFF.

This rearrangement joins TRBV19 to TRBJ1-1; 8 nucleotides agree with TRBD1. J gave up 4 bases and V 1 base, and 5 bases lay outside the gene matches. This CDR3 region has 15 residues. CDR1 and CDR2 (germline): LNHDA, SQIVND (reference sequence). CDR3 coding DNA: TGTGCCAGTAGTATAGGACAGGGGCTGGGCACTGAAGCTTTCTTT. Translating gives CASSIGQGLGTEAFF. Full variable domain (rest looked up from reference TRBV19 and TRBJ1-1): DGGITQSPKYLFRKEGQNVTLSCEQNLNHDAMYWYRQDPGQGLRLIYYSQIVNDFQKGDIAEGYSVSREKKESFPLTVTSAQKNPTAFYLCASSIGQGLGTEAFFGQGTRLTVV.

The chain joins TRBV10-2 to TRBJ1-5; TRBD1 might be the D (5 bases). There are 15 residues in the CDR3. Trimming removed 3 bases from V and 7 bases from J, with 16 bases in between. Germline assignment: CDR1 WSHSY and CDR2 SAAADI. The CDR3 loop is CASSDTGGMNQPQHF. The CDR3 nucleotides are TGCGCCAGCAGTGATACAGGAGGGATGAACCAGCCCCAGCATTTT.

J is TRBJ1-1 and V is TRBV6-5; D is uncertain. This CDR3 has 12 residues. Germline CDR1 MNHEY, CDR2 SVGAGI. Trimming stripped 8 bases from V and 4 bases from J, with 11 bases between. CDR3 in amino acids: CASFRSGTEAFF. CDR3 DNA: TGTGCCAGCTTCAGGAGCGGCACTGAAGCTTTCTTT.